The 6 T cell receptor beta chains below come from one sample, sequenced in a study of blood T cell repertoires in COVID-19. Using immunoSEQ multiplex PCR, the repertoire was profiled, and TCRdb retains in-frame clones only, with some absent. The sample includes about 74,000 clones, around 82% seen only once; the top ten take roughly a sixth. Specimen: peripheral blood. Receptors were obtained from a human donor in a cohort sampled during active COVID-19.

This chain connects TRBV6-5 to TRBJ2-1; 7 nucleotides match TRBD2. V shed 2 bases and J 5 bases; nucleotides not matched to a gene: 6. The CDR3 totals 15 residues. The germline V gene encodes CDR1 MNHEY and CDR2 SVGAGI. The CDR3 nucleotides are TGTGCCAGCAGTTACCTAGGGACTATTGACAATGAGCAGTTCTTC. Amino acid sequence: CASSYLGTIDNEQFF.

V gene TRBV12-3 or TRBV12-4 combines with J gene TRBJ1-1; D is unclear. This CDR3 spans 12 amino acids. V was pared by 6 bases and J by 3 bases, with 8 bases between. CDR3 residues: CASRDTDTEAFF. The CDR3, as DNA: TGTGCCAGCAGGGATACAGACACTGAAGCTTTCTTT.

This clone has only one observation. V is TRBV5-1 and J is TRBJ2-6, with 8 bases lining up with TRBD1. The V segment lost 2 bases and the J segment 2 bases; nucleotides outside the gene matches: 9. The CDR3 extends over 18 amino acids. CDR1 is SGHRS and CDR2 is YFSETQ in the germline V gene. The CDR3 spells CASSFGQGLKPGANVLTF. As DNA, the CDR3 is TGCGCCAGCAGCTTCGGACAGGGCCTTAAGCCTGGGGCCAACGTCCTGACTTTC.

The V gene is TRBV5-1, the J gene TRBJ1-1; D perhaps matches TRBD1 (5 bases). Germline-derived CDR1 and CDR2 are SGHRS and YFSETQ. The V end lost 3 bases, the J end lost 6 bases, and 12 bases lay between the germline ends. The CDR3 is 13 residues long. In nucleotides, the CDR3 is TGCGCCAGCAGCTCGAGAAGCAGGGCTGAAGCTTTCTTT. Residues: CASSSRSRAEAFF.

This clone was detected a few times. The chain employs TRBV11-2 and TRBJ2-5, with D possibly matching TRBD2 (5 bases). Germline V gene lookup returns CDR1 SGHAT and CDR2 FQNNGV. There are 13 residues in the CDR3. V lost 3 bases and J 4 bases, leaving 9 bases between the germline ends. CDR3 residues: CASSFSGGETQYF. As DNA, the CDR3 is TGTGCCAGCAGCTTTTCAGGAGGAGAGACCCAGTACTTC.

This CDR3 reads CASSLGQRLYNEQFF. The CDR3 DNA reads as TGCGCCAGCAGCTTGGGCCAGCGCCTATACAATGAGCAGTTCTTC. The V gene is TRBV5-1, the J gene TRBJ2-1; no firm D call. Germline V gives CDR1 SGHRS, CDR2 YFSETQ. V was trimmed by 0 bases and J by 4 bases, leaving 11 bases between them. The CDR3 is 15 amino acids.